This is a list of T cell receptor beta chains from one sample in a study of persistence of HIV-infected CD4 T cells. The repertoire was sequenced with immunoSEQ multiplex PCR; TCRdb's copy has only in-frame clones and lacks some. Of 30,000 to 45,000 clones listed, 75% to 85% are singletons. What these receptors recognize is not known. The starting material was cultured CD4+ T cells from PBMCs, obtained from a patient who received antiretroviral therapy. The receptors derive from an adult with HIV. The donor label of this sample is uncertain. Both conserved end residues are part of each CDR3. The D gene is left open where the match is weak. Rows give clone size only sometimes, using once, few, many, or a class for an expanded clone.

V,D,J,size,DNA,CDR3
TRBV5-1,NA,TRBJ2-7,NA,TGCGCCAGCAGCTTGGCCGTTCGTCCGCAGTCCTACGAGCAGTACTTC,CASSLAVRPQSYEQYF
TRBV3-1/TRBV3-2,NA,TRBJ2-5,NA,TGTGCCAGCAGCCAAGAGGCAGTAGAAGGGACCCAGTACTTC,CASSQEAVEGTQYF
TRBV19,NA,TRBJ1-1,NA,TGTGCCAGTAGTATTTATACAGGGTTGACTGAAGCTTTCTTT,CASSIYTGLTEAFF
TRBV12-3/TRBV12-4,NA,TRBJ1-2,NA,TGTGCCAGCAGTTTAGATGTGATGGTCGGCTACACCTTC,CASSLDVMVGYTF
TRBV6-2/TRBV6-3,TRBD1,TRBJ1-1,NA,TGTGCCAGCAGTTACCCTTGGACAGGGAAGCCTTACAACACTGAAGCTTTCTTT,CASSYPWTGKPYNTEAFF
TRBV7-2,NA,TRBJ2-2,NA,TGTGCCAGCAGCTTAAGGGTTGCGGGGGAGCTGTTTTTT,CASSLRVAGELFF
TRBV5-1,NA,TRBJ1-2,NA,TGCGCCAGCAGCTTGCGGGTTGGGGACGGCTACACCTTC,CASSLRVGDGYTF
TRBV5-1,TRBD1,TRBJ2-2,NA,TGCGCCAGCACCCCATCCGGGACAGGGCCGGTTGGGGAGCTGTTTTTT,CASTPSGTGPVGELFF
TRBV7-8,TRBD2,TRBJ2-1,once,TGTGCCAGCAGCCGCAGAGGACTAGCGGGGGGGAGCTCCTACAATGAGCAGTTCTTC,CASSRRGLAGGSSYNEQFF
TRBV7-3,TRBD1,TRBJ2-2,NA,TGTGCCAGCAGCTCACAGGGGTCCAGGGAGCTGTTTTTT,CASSSQGSRELFF
TRBV12-5,NA,TRBJ2-5,few,TGTGCTAGTGGTTTGGGACCGTCTGAAGAGACCCAGTACTTC,CASGLGPSEETQYF
TRBV9,NA,TRBJ1-3,NA,TGTGCCAGCAGCATCCAGACAGGCTCTGGAAACACCATATATTTT,CASSIQTGSGNTIYF
TRBV25-1,NA,TRBJ1-1,NA,TGTGCCAGCAGGCCCACCGGGACACCGAACACTGAAGCTTTCTTT,CASRPTGTPNTEAFF
TRBV5-1,TRBD2,TRBJ2-1,NA,TGCGCCAGCAGCTTGGGCGGGGGGGCTAAGAATGAGCAGTTCTTC,CASSLGGGAKNEQFF
TRBV7-3,NA,TRBJ2-5,NA,TGTGCCAGCAGCTTCACGCCCTTCCAAGAGACCCAGTACTTC,CASSFTPFQETQYF
TRBV6-5,NA,TRBJ1-3,NA,TGTGCCAGCAGAAGGGATAATGGAAACACCATATATTTT,CASRRDNGNTIYF
TRBV9,NA,TRBJ1-3,NA,TGTGCCAGCAGCGCTTCAGGGGCCTCTGGAAACACCATATATTTT,CASSASGASGNTIYF
TRBV6-5,TRBD1,TRBJ1-6,NA,TGTGCCAGCAGTTACTCAGGGGGCTTCCATAATTCACCCCTCCACTTT,CASSYSGGFHNSPLHF
TRBV7-3,NA,TRBJ2-3,NA,TGTGCCAGCAGCAACCCGGGGACAGATACGCAGTATTTT,CASSNPGTDTQYF
TRBV3-1/TRBV3-2,TRBD1,TRBJ1-2,NA,TGTGCCAGCAGCCAGAGGGGACAGGGATTCACTAACTATGGCTACACCTTC,CASSQRGQGFTNYGYTF
TRBV9,NA,TRBJ2-2,NA,TGTGCCAGCAGCCGTACAGCAAACACCGGGGAGCTGTTTTTT,CASSRTANTGELFF
TRBV5-1,NA,TRBJ2-7,once,TGCGCCAGCAGCCCCGGGACACTGGACCGCTACGAGCAGTACTTC,CASSPGTLDRYEQYF
TRBV27,NA,TRBJ1-2,NA,TGTGCCAGCAGTTTGCACGGCGACTATGGCTACACCTTC,CASSLHGDYGYTF
TRBV27,NA,TRBJ1-6,NA,TGTGCCAGCAGGGGGACACCAGATAATTCACCCCTCCACTTT,CASRGTPDNSPLHF
TRBV4-2,TRBD1,TRBJ1-1,few,TGTGCCAGCAGCACCCGGGGCGGGACAGGGAGGACTGAAGCTTTCTTT,CASSTRGGTGRTEAFF
TRBV6-6,NA,TRBJ2-1,NA,TGTGCCAGCAGGTTACAGAGGATCAATGAGCAGTTCTTC,CASRLQRINEQFF